This is a list of T cell receptor beta chains from one sample in a study of blood T cells in healthy people across ages. A single record per CDR3 protein comes from TCRdb applying MiXCR to the 5' RACE reads. The profile covers approximately 780,000 distinct CDR3 sequences, with around 24% appearing a single time and about 2.9% taken by the ten largest. The data also belong to a second study, concerning T cells of mothers and their children.

Sequencing used blood. Source of these receptors: a boy between 10 and 17 years old in good health. Both conserved end residues are part of each CDR3.

v_call cdr3_aa
TRBV19 CATLEGIPDSGANVLTF
TRBV20-1 CSARVQGSSYEQYF
TRBV20-1 CSARVPLAEETQYF
TRBV5-1 CASSSSREANVLTF
TRBV5-1 CASSLSGTPKNTGELFF
TRBV12-3/TRBV12-4 CASSFYITGLNSPLHF
TRBV5-1 CASSLSGDEQFF
TRBV20-1 CSARVPGNQETQYF
TRBV6-1 CASSEIMTGRSNEKLFF
TRBV7-6 CASSFRSGGATGELFF
TRBV4-1 CASSQVQNEAFF
TRBV6-5 CASTRKNIQYF
TRBV5-1 CASSPRGSSVMDKNIQYF
TRBV5-1 CASRGGQGPYEQYF
TRBV4-1 CASSLLRTLQETQYF
TRBV28 CASTLGGGFYEQYF
TRBV6-6 CASSYSGSYGYTF
TRBV20-1 CSARRGGAQETQYF
TRBV4-1 CASSQEGAPGSGYTF
TRBV6-1 CASSVAGYVGGYTF
TRBV28 CASSFPHSGSRGTGELFF
TRBV29-1 CSVPTGSETQYF
TRBV29-1 CSVPPGAGGYTF
TRBV6-6 CASSLTAGGEAFF
TRBV6-4 CASSQLAGATDTQYF
TRBV4-1 CASSHLYEESGYEQYF
TRBV12-3/TRBV12-4 CASSSQGRPYNEQFF
TRBV19 CASRPTTGTTYEQYF
TRBV29-1 CSYGEGLDQPQHF
TRBV7-9 CASSPRDSTYEQYF
TRBV14 CASSLFGQGAQAGGYTF
TRBV11-2 CASSLVGARNTGAFF
TRBV7-9 CASSSLSAAQETQYF
TRBV7-2 CASSLGGIAGSRETQYF
TRBV5-5 CASSFYDTNTGELFF
TRBV5-5 CASKLDGMQQYF
TRBV7-6 CSSSLQGEETQYF
TRBV7-9 CASSQWDRSQETQYF
TRBV7-9 CASSLGGPSEKLFF
TRBV11-3 CASSLRTAETQYF
TRBV12-3/TRBV12-4 CASSGGYYTEAFF
TRBV15 CATSREGSSYNSPLHF
TRBV20-1 CSARAAVSGNTIYF
TRBV6-5 CASGYSGGKETQYF
TRBV13 CASSRGTAHGELFF
TRBV2 CASSEALRRAVETQYF
TRBV12-3/TRBV12-4 CASSTTGGREKLFF
TRBV9 CASSTRGRDEQYF
TRBV11-2 CASSPRYSKNIQYF
TRBV10-3 CAITARQGDNEQYF
TRBV4-1 CASSQVRGAYSYEQYF
TRBV3-1 CASSRSAGLVGYAELFF
TRBV10-3 CAISLQGNEQYF
TRBV6-6 CASTQGGSPLHF